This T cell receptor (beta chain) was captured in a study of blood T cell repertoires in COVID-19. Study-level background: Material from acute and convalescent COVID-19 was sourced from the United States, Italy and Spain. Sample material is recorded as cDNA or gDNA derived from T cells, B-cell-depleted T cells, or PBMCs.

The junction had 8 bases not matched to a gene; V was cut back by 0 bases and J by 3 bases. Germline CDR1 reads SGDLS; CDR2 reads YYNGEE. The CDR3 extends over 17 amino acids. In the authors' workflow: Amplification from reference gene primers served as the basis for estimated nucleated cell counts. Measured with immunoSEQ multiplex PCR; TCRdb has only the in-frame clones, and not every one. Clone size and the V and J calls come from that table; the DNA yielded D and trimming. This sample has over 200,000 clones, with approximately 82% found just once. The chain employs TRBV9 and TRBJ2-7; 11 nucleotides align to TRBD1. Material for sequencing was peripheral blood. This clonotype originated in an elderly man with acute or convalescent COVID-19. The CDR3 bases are TGTGCCAGCAGCGTAGCCCCTTCGGGACAGGGGGGCTACGAGCAGTACTTC. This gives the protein CASSVAPSGQGGYEQYF. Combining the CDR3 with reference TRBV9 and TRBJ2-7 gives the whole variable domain DSGVTQTPKHLITATGQRVTLRCSPRSGDLSVYWYQQSLDQGLQFLIQYYNGEERAKGNILERFSAQQFPDLHSELNLSSLELGDSALYFCASSVAPSGQGGYEQYFGPGTRLTVT.